This T cell receptor beta chain is from a study of blood T cell repertoires in COVID-19. Looking at the study overall: Samples representing acute and convalescent COVID-19 were sourced from the United States, Italy and Spain. The cDNA or gDNA used as material had been derived from T cells, B-cell-depleted T cells, or PBMCs.

Patients in Seattle were enrolled during active infection, then followed longitudinally. In the study's own analysis: Cell counts per sample came from amplifying reference gene primers. The repertoire was sequenced with immunoSEQ multiplex PCR; TCRdb's copy has only in-frame clones and lacks some. Clone size and the V and J calls come from that table; the DNA yielded D and trimming. The sample includes about 440,000 clones, about 91% of them seen just once. The germline gives CDR1 MGHRA, CDR2 YSYEKL. This CDR3 has 14 residues. With 5 bases removed from V and 0 bases from J, the gap between germline ends came to 11 bases.

This chain joins TRBV4-1 and TRBJ2-7, with no clear D. This TCR came from a woman aged 50 to 60 with COVID-19, enrolled during active disease. The sequenced sample consisted of peripheral blood. In DNA form, the CDR3 reads TGCGCCAGCAGCGGAGTAGGCTACTCCTACGAGCAGTACTTC. Protein sequence: CASSGVGYSYEQYF.